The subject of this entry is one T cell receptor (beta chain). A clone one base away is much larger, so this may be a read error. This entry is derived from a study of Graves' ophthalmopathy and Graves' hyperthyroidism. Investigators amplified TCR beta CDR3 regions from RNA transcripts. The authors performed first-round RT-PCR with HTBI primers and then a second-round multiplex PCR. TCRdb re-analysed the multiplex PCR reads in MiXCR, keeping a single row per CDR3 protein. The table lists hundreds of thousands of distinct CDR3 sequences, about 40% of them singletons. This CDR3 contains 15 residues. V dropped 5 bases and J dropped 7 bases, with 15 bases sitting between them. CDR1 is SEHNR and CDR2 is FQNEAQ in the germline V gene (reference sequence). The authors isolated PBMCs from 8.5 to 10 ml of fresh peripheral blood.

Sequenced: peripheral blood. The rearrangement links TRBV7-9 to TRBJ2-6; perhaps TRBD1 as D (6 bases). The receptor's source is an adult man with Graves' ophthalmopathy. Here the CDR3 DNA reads TGTGCCAGCAGCGCACAGGGCCTGAGTGCCAACGTCCTGACTTTC. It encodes CASSAQGLSANVLTF.